These T cell receptor beta chains were read from a single sample in a study of blood T cell repertoires in COVID-19. Profiled with immunoSEQ multiplex PCR; TCRdb holds only in-frame clones, not every one. The repertoire holds roughly 180,000 clones, with over 75% as singletons. Sequenced sample: PBMCs or T cells enriched from blood (not recorded which). The receptor source for this set is a woman aged 40 to 50 with acute COVID-19. Both conserved end residues are part of each CDR3. D genes are given only for firm matches. For some rows the clone size is stated as once, few or many, or as a class when expanded; others skip it.

TRBJ2-1 . TRBV7-9 . CASTPQGGGHNEQFF TGTGCCAGCACCCCCCAGGGAGGAGGCCACAATGAGCAGTTCTTC
TRBJ2-7 . TRBV9 TRBD1 CASSVEGQGLYEQYF TGTGCCAGCAGCGTAGAGGGACAGGGTCTCTACGAGCAGTACTTC
TRBJ2-7 few TRBV27 . CASSKQGSSGYEQYF TGTGCCAGCAGTAAACAGGGTTCGTCCGGCTACGAGCAGTACTTC
TRBJ1-1 . TRBV6-5 . CTSGRQRNTEAFF TGTACCAGCGGCCGGCAGCGGAACACTGAAGCTTTCTTT
TRBJ2-3 . TRBV9 TRBD2 CASSPGLAGGPDAQYF TGTGCCAGCAGCCCGGGACTAGCGGGAGGTCCGGATGCGCAGTATTTT
TRBJ2-2 . TRBV5-1 TRBD1 CASRPPGQGAGELFF TGCGCCAGCCGACCTCCGGGACAGGGGGCCGGGGAGCTGTTTTTT
TRBJ2-1 few TRBV27 . CASSPTPRYYNEQFF TGTGCCAGCAGCCCTACCCCCAGGTACTACAATGAGCAGTTCTTC
TRBJ2-3 . TRBV5-4 . CASSLQGPTDTQYF TGTGCCAGCAGCTTACAGGGTCCCACAGATACGCAGTATTTT
TRBJ2-5 once TRBV10-3 TRBD2 CAISGAAGTSDQETQYF TGTGCCATCAGTGGGGCAGCCGGGACTAGCGACCAAGAGACCCAGTACTTC
TRBJ1-2 . TRBV10-3 TRBD1 CAAGPGQGYGYTF TGTGCCGCCGGACCGGGACAGGGCTATGGCTACACCTTC
TRBJ1-2 . TRBV5-6 TRBD1 CASSRARGRGPSNYGYTF TGTGCCAGCAGTCGGGCGAGGGGGCGGGGTCCCTCTAACTATGGCTACACCTTC
TRBJ2-1 . TRBV29-1 TRBD2 CSVEDVPSGDYRHNEQFF TGCAGCGTTGAAGACGTGCCCTCCGGGGACTATCGCCACAATGAGCAGTTCTTC
TRBJ1-2 . TRBV29-1 . CSVEAIGTDPRYGYTF TGCAGCGTTGAAGCTATAGGAACAGATCCCCGCTATGGCTACACCTTC
TRBJ1-1 . TRBV18 . CASSPLTGTEAFF TGTGCCAGCTCACCTCTTACAGGGACTGAAGCTTTCTTT
TRBJ1-1 . TRBV5-5 TRBD1 CASSADRANTEAFF TGTGCCAGCAGCGCTGACAGGGCAAACACTGAAGCTTTCTTT
TRBJ2-2 . TRBV19 TRBD2 CASSHYLAGGPPNTGELFF TGTGCCAGTAGCCATTACCTAGCGGGAGGGCCCCCAAACACCGGGGAGCTGTTTTTT
TRBJ1-2 . TRBV2 . CASSDDGLYGYTF TGTGCCAGCAGTGATGATGGACTCTATGGCTACACCTTC
TRBJ2-7 once TRBV7-2 TRBD2 CASKLAGEVNEQYF TGTGCCAGTAAATTAGCGGGAGAAGTAAACGAGCAGTACTTC
TRBJ2-3 . TRBV19 TRBD2 CASKDAGAGGSTDTQYF TGTGCCAGTAAGGACGCGGGGGCGGGAGGTAGCACAGATACGCAGTATTTT
TRBJ2-3 . TRBV19 TRBD2 CASRTGTSGISTDTQYF TGTGCCAGCAGGACCGGGACTAGCGGGATTAGCACAGATACGCAGTATTTT
TRBJ2-5 many TRBV4-1 . CASSQELMASGGWETQYF TGCGCCAGCAGCCAAGAACTGATGGCGTCGGGGGGCTGGGAGACCCAGTACTTC
TRBJ1-1 . TRBV6-5 TRBD1 CASSRDRGTEAFF TGTGCCAGCAGCAGGGACAGGGGAACTGAAGCTTTCTTT
TRBJ2-3 . TRBV30 TRBD2 CAWSGGGTDTQYF TGTGCCTGGAGTGGGGGGGGGACAGATACGCAGTATTTT
TRBJ2-1 . TRBV10-2 TRBD2 CASSELASGGNEQFF TGCGCCAGCAGTGAGTTGGCTAGCGGGGGAAATGAGCAGTTCTTC
TRBJ2-1 . TRBV4-1 TRBD2 CASSQAKGLAGTGQFF TGCGCCAGCAGCCAAGCCAAGGGGTTAGCGGGAACAGGGCAGTTCTTC
TRBJ2-3 . TRBV6-4 TRBD1 CASSDSTGSDTQYF TGTGCCAGCAGTGACTCGACAGGGTCAGATACGCAGTATTTT
TRBJ2-3 . TRBV10-3 . CAISESSNTRTQYTDTQYF TGTGCCATCAGTGAGTCGTCCAATACTAGGACGCAATACACAGATACGCAGTATTTT
TRBJ1-5 . TRBV18 . CASSPGDGSSNQPQHF TGTGCCAGCTCACCAGGGGATGGGAGTAGCAATCAGCCCCAGCATTTT
TRBJ2-5 . TRBV11-2 . CASSLDNLVETQYF TGTGCCAGCAGCTTAGATAATCTAGTGGAGACCCAGTACTTC
TRBJ2-5 . TRBV5-1 . CASSFSGVPQETQYF TGCGCCAGCAGCTTTTCAGGGGTACCCCAAGAGACCCAGTACTTC
TRBJ2-5 . TRBV7-3 . CASSLRPGETQYF TGTGCCAGCAGCTTACGGCCGGGGGAGACCCAGTACTTC
TRBJ2-1 . TRBV4-1 . CASSPGTFYNEQFF TGCGCCAGCAGCCCCGGGACATTTTACAATGAGCAGTTCTTC
TRBJ2-7 . TRBV7-9 TRBD1 CASSPRTGTYEQYF TGTGCCAGCAGCCCCCGGACAGGAACCTACGAGCAGTACTTC
TRBJ2-1 . TRBV4-2 . CASSQEASTNNYNEQFF TGTGCCAGCAGCCAAGAAGCTAGCACTAACAACTACAATGAGCAGTTCTTC
TRBJ2-3 . TRBV18 TRBD2 CASSTRLAGGRDTQYF TGTGCCAGCTCAACCCGACTAGCGGGAGGAAGAGATACGCAGTATTTT
TRBJ2-7 . TRBV6-5 TRBD1 CASTLQGGMSYEQYF TGTGCCAGCACATTACAGGGGGGAATGTCCTACGAGCAGTACTTC
TRBJ2-5 . TRBV7-2 TRBD1 CASSLAQGETDQETQYF TGTGCCAGCAGCTTAGCGCAGGGGGAGACCGACCAAGAGACCCAGTACTTC
TRBJ2-1 . TRBV30 . CAWSVLGGPGDNEQFF TGTGCCTGGAGTGTACTGGGCGGCCCAGGGGACAATGAGCAGTTCTTC
TRBJ1-5 . TRBV27 . CASSSWLDRLSNQPQHF TGTGCCAGCAGTTCCTGGCTTGACAGGCTTAGCAATCAGCCCCAGCATTTT
TRBJ2-7 . TRBV11-3 . CASSLDPSGEQYF TGTGCCAGCAGCTTAGATCCCAGCGGCGAGCAGTACTTC
TRBJ1-3 . TRBV10-3 . CAISTGSAGNTIYF TGTGCCATCAGCACAGGGTCTGCTGGAAACACCATATATTTT
TRBJ2-1 . TRBV25-1 . CASSENSGSYNEQFF TGTGCCAGCAGTGAGAATAGCGGCTCCTACAATGAGCAGTTCTTC
TRBJ2-7 . TRBV29-1 . CSVEGPRLHSYEQYF TGCAGCGTTGAAGGCCCGCGACTGCACTCCTACGAGCAGTACTTC
TRBJ2-4 . TRBV16 TRBD2 CASSQSRGRAAKNIQYF TGTGCCAGCAGCCAATCGCGCGGGAGGGCAGCCAAAAACATTCAGTACTTC
TRBJ2-5 . TRBV10-3 . CAISERGAQETQYF TGTGCCATCAGTGAGCGGGGGGCCCAAGAGACCCAGTACTTC
TRBJ2-7 . TRBV11-2 TRBD2 CASSLEAGAPYEQYF TGTGCCAGCAGCTTAGAGGCGGGAGCGCCCTACGAGCAGTACTTC
TRBJ2-1 . TRBV5-1 TRBD2 CASSQGLAVHNEQFF TGCGCCAGCAGCCAGGGACTAGCGGTTCACAATGAGCAGTTCTTC
TRBJ2-5 . TRBV25-1 TRBD1 CASSDGGGTGETQYF TGTGCCAGCAGTGATGGAGGGGGGACAGGGGAGACCCAGTACTTC
TRBJ2-3 . TRBV7-3 TRBD2 CASSQGTSGGDTQYF TGTGCCAGCAGCCAAGGGACTAGCGGGGGGGATACGCAGTATTTT
TRBJ1-5 . TRBV16 TRBD1 CASSQGLDRVQSNQPQHF TGTGCCAGCAGCCAAGGGCTCGACAGGGTACAGAGCAATCAGCCCCAGCATTTT
TRBJ2-3 . TRBV2 TRBD2 CASSPIAGGGTDTQYF TGTGCCAGCAGCCCTATAGCGGGAGGGGGGACAGATACGCAGTATTTT
TRBJ2-2 once TRBV27 . CASSLLSGELFF TGTGCCAGCAGTTTACTGTCGGGGGAGCTGTTTTTT
TRBJ2-1 . TRBV28 . CASIPLGTSEQFF TGTGCCAGCATCCCGCTAGGGACTTCTGAGCAGTTCTTC
TRBJ2-3 . TRBV7-2 . CASSLRLGRQDTQYF TGTGCCAGCAGCTTACGTTTGGGCAGACAAGATACGCAGTATTTT
TRBJ1-1 once TRBV11-2 . CASSLDGRGGMNTEAFF TGTGCCAGCAGCTTAGACGGGCGAGGGGGAATGAACACTGAAGCTTTCTTT